The entry below gives a single T cell receptor beta chain sequence along with its context. No antigen is known for it. A multiplex PCR was run with 60 Vbeta primers and 13 Jbeta primers. Clones were sequenced by immunoSEQ multiplex PCR, and TCRdb holds only the in-frame ones, with some missing. The data show 130,000 to 150,000 clones, with roughly three quarters seen just once and just under 3% held by the top ten. The data are from a study of cytomegalovirus exposure and HLA in healthy donors. Overall study findings and caveats: A few CMV-associated chains were confirmed in vitro to be specific for CMV antigens. Relative to equally common others, HLA-associated TCR beta chains showed greater clonal expansion in a later analysis. A reported reduction in N-insertions relative to the approximately 640-donor mean was seen in an Asian-associated ancestry cluster in a later analysis. Presence/absence analyses treated sequencing depth as roughly uniform across donors.

Trimming shortened V by 5 bases and J by 7 bases, and 9 bases separated the two germline ends. The CDR3 extends over 13 amino acids. Germline CDR1 is MNHEY and CDR2 is SMNVEV (reference sequence). The TCR originated in a female donor in good health and CMV-seronegative. The sequenced material came from PBMCs. This sequence joins TRBV27 and TRBJ1-6; D is undetermined. Here the CDR3 reads CASSRTGNSPLHF. In DNA form, the CDR3 reads TGTGCCAGCAGTCGGACGGGAAATTCACCCCTCCACTTT.